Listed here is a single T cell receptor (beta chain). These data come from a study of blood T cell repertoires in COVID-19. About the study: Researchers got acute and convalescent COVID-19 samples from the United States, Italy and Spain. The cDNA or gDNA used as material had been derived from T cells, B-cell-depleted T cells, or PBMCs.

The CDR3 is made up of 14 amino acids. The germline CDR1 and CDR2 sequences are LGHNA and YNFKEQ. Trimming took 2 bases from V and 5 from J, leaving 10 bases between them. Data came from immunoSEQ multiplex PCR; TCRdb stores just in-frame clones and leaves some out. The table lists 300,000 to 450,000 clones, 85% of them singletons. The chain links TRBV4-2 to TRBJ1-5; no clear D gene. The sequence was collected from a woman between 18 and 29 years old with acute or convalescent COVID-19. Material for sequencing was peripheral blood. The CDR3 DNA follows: TGTGCCAGCAGCCAAATGAAGAGCGATCAGCCCCAGCATTTT. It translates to CASSQMKSDQPQHF.